The rows below give T cell receptor beta chains drawn from one sample of a study of blood T cell repertoires in COVID-19. Repertoires were generated with immunoSEQ multiplex PCR, while TCRdb's copy carries only in-frame clones and drops some. Of tens of thousands of clones listed, 76% are singletons. Sequencing used peripheral blood. These receptors were taken from a man aged 70-80 years with acute or convalescent COVID-19. The CDR3 runs from the conserved cysteine through the conserved F or W. D genes are given only for firm matches. Clone size, where shown, is once, few, many, or a class for clones that have expanded.

V	size	J	D	DNA	CDR3
TRBV28	.	TRBJ2-3	TRBD1	TGTGCCAGCAGTGCCTTACCAGGGGACAGGGGTGTTACGCAGTATTTT	CASSALPGDRGVTQYF
TRBV19	.	TRBJ2-4	TRBD1	TGTGCCAGTAGGGGGACAGGGAACATTCAGTACTTC	CASRGTGNIQYF
TRBV27	.	TRBJ2-3	TRBD1	TGTGCCAGCAGTCCACTAAGGACAGGGGACGTCGGCACAGATACGCAGTATTTT	CASSPLRTGDVGTDTQYF
TRBV19	.	TRBJ1-4	TRBD1	TGTGCCAGTACCCCTACAGGGGGACCCTTAGAAAAACTGTTTTTT	CASTPTGGPLEKLFF
TRBV4-1	.	TRBJ1-3	.	TGCGCCACCAAGTCGGGTCCCTCTGGAAACACCATATATTTT	CATKSGPSGNTIYF
TRBV27	.	TRBJ1-2	.	TGTGCCAGCAGTGGGGGCGTGGGGCTCTATGAGGGTGGCTACACCTTC	CASSGGVGLYEGGYTF
TRBV5-1	.	TRBJ1-5	TRBD1	TGCGCCAGCAGCTTGGAAGGGGGCGGCAATCAGCCCCAGCATTTT	CASSLEGGGNQPQHF
TRBV5-6	.	TRBJ2-5	.	TGTGCCAGCAGCTTGATCTCGGAGACCCAGTACTTC	CASSLISETQYF
TRBV10-2	.	TRBJ1-1	.	TGCGCCAGCAGTGACAGGGCCGGAATGAACACTGAAGCTTTCTTT	CASSDRAGMNTEAFF
TRBV7-9	.	TRBJ1-1	.	TGTGCCAGCAGCAGAGGGACACCTAGTAAGAACACTGAAGCTTTCTTT	CASSRGTPSKNTEAFF
TRBV27	.	TRBJ2-7	.	TGTGCCAGCAGTTTACCACCGGGAATCGCCCACGAGCAGTACTTC	CASSLPPGIAHEQYF
TRBV19	.	TRBJ1-2	.	TGTGCCAGTAGTATTCCTACAGGGTTGAACTATGGCTACACCTTC	CASSIPTGLNYGYTF
TRBV27	few	TRBJ2-3	.	TGTGCCAGCAGTTTATTCCTAGAGAGGGTCAGCACAGATACGCAGTATTTT	CASSLFLERVSTDTQYF
TRBV5-1	.	TRBJ1-1	.	TGCGCCAGTATGTCAGGGGTGCCCGCACCGAACACTGAAGCTTTCTTT	CASMSGVPAPNTEAFF
TRBV5-1	few	TRBJ1-4	.	TGCGCCAGCAGCTTGGACAGTAGAACTAGTGAAAAACTGTTTTTT	CASSLDSRTSEKLFF
TRBV4-1	.	TRBJ1-5	.	TGCGCCAGCAGCCAAGTAGCGGGGCAGCCCCAGCATTTT	CASSQVAGQPQHF
TRBV6-1	.	TRBJ1-3	.	TGTGCCAGCAGTGAGACAGGTTCTTTAGGAAACACCATATATTTT	CASSETGSLGNTIYF
TRBV28	.	TRBJ2-2	TRBD2	TGTGCCAGCAGACTTAGCGGGAGAACGGCCGGGGAGCTGTTTTTT	CASRLSGRTAGELFF
TRBV28	.	TRBJ2-3	.	TGTGCCAGCAGTTTGGACTCTAGTGAGTCGGGCACAGATACGCAGTATTTT	CASSLDSSESGTDTQYF
TRBV6-5	.	TRBJ1-4	TRBD1	TGTGCCAGCAGTTACTCGCAGGGGGCGGGGGAAAAACTGTTTTTT	CASSYSQGAGEKLFF
TRBV4-1	once	TRBJ1-6	.	TGCGCCAGCAGCCCAACTGTTGGAGGTTATAATTCACCCCTCCACTTT	CASSPTVGGYNSPLHF
TRBV10-3	.	TRBJ2-2	.	TGTGCCATCAGTGGAATGGCAGGGTTAACCGGGGAGCTGTTTTTT	CAISGMAGLTGELFF
TRBV28	.	TRBJ2-7	.	TGTGCCAGCAGTTTATCCGGGGAGAGCTACGAGCAGTACTTC	CASSLSGESYEQYF
TRBV5-4	.	TRBJ1-4	.	TGTGCCAGCAGCAATACAGGTGCAACTAATGAAAAACTGTTTTTT	CASSNTGATNEKLFF
TRBV6-1	.	TRBJ1-1	.	TGTGCCAGCAGTGAATATGTGGCCATGAACACTGAAGCTTTCTTT	CASSEYVAMNTEAFF
TRBV6-5	.	TRBJ1-1	TRBD1	TGTGCCAGCAGTTCGACCGGACAGGGGGCAGAAGCTTTCTTT	CASSSTGQGAEAFF
TRBV11-2	once	TRBJ1-5	TRBD1	TGTGCCAGCAGTCAAAACCGAGGACAGGGAGGACGGGGCAATCAGCCCCAGCATTTT	CASSQNRGQGGRGNQPQHF
TRBV28	.	TRBJ1-4	.	TGTGCCAGCAGTTACGCAGGGGCTGCCGAAAAACTGTTTTTT	CASSYAGAAEKLFF
TRBV10-1	.	TRBJ1-5	.	TGCGCCAGCAACTGGAGGCGGGAAGAAAGCAATCAGCCCCAGCATTTT	CASNWRREESNQPQHF
TRBV21-1	.	TRBJ2-1	.	TGTGCCAGCAGCAAAGTGCCTTACCTCGGGTTCTTC	CASSKVPYLGFF
TRBV5-1	few	TRBJ1-5	TRBD1	TGCGCCAGCAGCATATCTACAGGGGACAATCAGCCCCAGCATTTT	CASSISTGDNQPQHF
TRBV2	.	TRBJ2-6	.	TGTGCCAGCGGGGTAACAGGGATATTGGGAGACTCTGGGGCCAACGTCCTGACTTTC	CASGVTGILGDSGANVLTF
TRBV27	.	TRBJ2-1	TRBD2	TGTGCCAGCAGTTTATGGAATAGCGGGGGGGACAATGAGCAGTTCTTC	CASSLWNSGGDNEQFF
TRBV20-1	.	TRBJ2-2	.	TGCAGTGCTAGGGACACCCGTAAGCTGTTTTTT	CSARDTRKLFF
TRBV5-6	.	TRBJ1-1	.	TGTGCCAGCAGCCCTAGTCCCCTTAGGAACACTGAAGCTTTCTTT	CASSPSPLRNTEAFF
TRBV5-4	.	TRBJ1-1	.	TGTGCCAGCAGCTTATACAGGGAAGGCACTGAAGCTTTCTTT	CASSLYREGTEAFF
TRBV6-6	.	TRBJ1-5	TRBD1	TGTGCCAGCAGTCCACGGGGACAGGTCACAAATAGCAATCAGCCCCAGCATTTT	CASSPRGQVTNSNQPQHF
TRBV4-1	.	TRBJ1-1	TRBD1	TGCGCCAGCAGCCAAGACAGGGGGCCCTCTAACACTGAAGCTTTCTTT	CASSQDRGPSNTEAFF
TRBV7-7	.	TRBJ2-1	TRBD1	TGTGCCAGCAGCTTAGCCGGGCACCGATCGGGACAGCAGGACAATGAGCAGTTCTTC	CASSLAGHRSGQQDNEQFF
TRBV3-1/TRBV3-2	.	TRBJ1-3	.	TGTGCCAGCAGCGACGATCCCGGGACAAATTCTGGAAACACCATATATTTT	CASSDDPGTNSGNTIYF
TRBV18	.	TRBJ2-1	.	TGTGCCAGCTCACCACCCCAGGGGCCTTACAATGAGCAGTTCTTC	CASSPPQGPYNEQFF
TRBV4-1	.	TRBJ2-5	TRBD2	TGCGCCAGCAGCCCATCGGGACTAGCGGGGGGGCAAGAGACCCAGTACTTC	CASSPSGLAGGQETQYF
TRBV28	few	TRBJ1-2	.	TGTGCCAGCAGACTAACTGACAGCCACTATGGCTACACCTTC	CASRLTDSHYGYTF
TRBV24-1	.	TRBJ2-3	.	TGTGCCACCAGTGATTTGACAGGTGGCACAGATACGCAGTATTTT	CATSDLTGGTDTQYF
TRBV5-1	.	TRBJ1-4	.	TGCGCCAGCTCAGGGAATATCGGTGAAAAACTGTTTTTT	CASSGNIGEKLFF
TRBV30	.	TRBJ1-5	.	TGTGCCTGGAGTTTGAGGGGGACACAGCCCCAGCATTTT	CAWSLRGTQPQHF
TRBV11-2	.	TRBJ1-2	.	TGTGCCAGCAGCATAAGCCCTACAGGGTCTGACGGCTACACCTTC	CASSISPTGSDGYTF
TRBV5-5	once	TRBJ1-1	.	TGTGCCAGCAGCTTGGATGGCGGTGAAGCTTTCTTT	CASSLDGGEAFF
TRBV10-3	few	TRBJ2-3	.	TGTGCCATCAGTGGGGGGCGGGCAGGCGGGACAGATACGCAGTATTTT	CAISGGRAGGTDTQYF
TRBV28	.	TRBJ2-3	.	TGTGCCATCCATTGGGGGCTAGACGATGTTTGGTCGCAGTATTTT	CAIHWGLDDVWSQYF
TRBV5-6	.	TRBJ1-1	.	TGTGCCAGCAGCTTGGCCGGTCTGGGGGGCACTGAAGCTTTCTTT	CASSLAGLGGTEAFF
TRBV2	.	TRBJ2-6	TRBD1	TGTGCCAGCAGTACCGGGACAGCTGGGGCCAACGTCCTGACTTTC	CASSTGTAGANVLTF
TRBV12-3/TRBV12-4	few	TRBJ2-5	.	TGTGCCAGCAGTTTCGTCGAAGAGACCCAGTACTTC	CASSFVEETQYF
TRBV7-2	few	TRBJ1-1	.	TGTGCCAGCAGCTTATTCGCGAACGGGGGCACTGAAGCTTTCTTT	CASSLFANGGTEAFF